This T cell receptor beta chain was identified in a study of shared clonotypes between healthy human individuals. Study details: CD4 naive and memory got three plates each, CD8 naive two, CD8 memory one.

Overall study results and limits: The represented genetic and exposure-history diversity was limited by the small number of donors.

Trimming stripped 3 bases from V and 4 bases from J, with 18 bases between. Germline values: CDR1 KGHSH, CDR2 LQKENI. This CDR3 comprises 16 residues. The authors loaded about 0.2 ug DNA, 28,000 or so T cell genomes, into sorted-subset replicate PCRs. Data came from immunoSEQ multiplex PCR; TCRdb stores just in-frame clones and leaves some out. This sample has about 1 million clones; under 80% occur once, and the top ten carry 1.2% to 1.5%. This clone was detected once. Its antigen is undetermined. The sample taken for sequencing was memory CD4+ T cells sorted from blood. Noted subset: CD45RA-negative fraction. The genes are TRBV18 and TRBJ2-5; D is possibly TRBD1 (5 bases). This clonotype was sampled from a man aged 18-30 years in good health. The CDR3 spells CASSPLGAQRVETQYF. The CDR3 DNA reads TGTGCCAGCTCACCCCTTGGGGCCCAACGGGTAGAGACCCAGTACTTC.